This T cell receptor (beta chain) appears in the sequencing data of a study of metastatic and nonmetastatic thyroid tumors. CDR3 length: 12 amino acids. Trimming pared 6 bases from V and 0 bases from J, leaving 4 bases between. Per germline, CDR1 MNHNS and CDR2 SASEGT. This clone was detected many times. Patients underwent thyroid surgery, and none had received any treatment before it. TCRdb reanalyzed the PCR reads with MiXCR. The table lists 100,000 or so clones, just under 15% of them singletons. The chain carries TRBV6-1 and TRBJ2-3; no reliable D call. What was sequenced was blood. The TCR originated in a female donor with papillary thyroid cancer or a benign thyroid nodule (not recorded which). Some clones in this sample may be carry-over from other donors' samples. The CDR3 loop is CASSRSTDTQYF. The CDR3 DNA sequence: TGTGCCAGCAGCCGTAGCACAGATACGCAGTATTTT.